This T cell receptor beta chain was recorded in a study of PD-1 blockade in classical Hodgkin lymphoma. The germline V gene encodes CDR1 SGHDN and CDR2 FVKESK. V shed 3 bases and J shed 3 bases, with 14 bases lying between them. This CDR3 has 15 residues. Time point specified: cycle 4 day 1 (C4D1), after less than 7 weeks of nivolumab. Following autologous stem cell transplantation, relapse occurred in every patient, and exposure to brentuximab vedotin varied. Repertoires were generated with immunoSEQ multiplex PCR, while TCRdb's copy carries only in-frame clones and drops some. The data hold about 39,000 clones, with about 80% observed a single time.

V gene TRBV14 combines with J gene TRBJ1-2, with a possible D match to TRBD1 (5 bases). This sequence originates from a human donor with classical Hodgkin lymphoma. The sample consisted of peripheral blood mononuclear cells (PBMCs), taken before the fourth cycle of nivolumab. The CDR3 spells CASSQLDKEDYGYTF. In nucleotides, the CDR3 is TGTGCCAGCAGCCAGTTGGACAAGGAGGACTATGGCTACACCTTC.